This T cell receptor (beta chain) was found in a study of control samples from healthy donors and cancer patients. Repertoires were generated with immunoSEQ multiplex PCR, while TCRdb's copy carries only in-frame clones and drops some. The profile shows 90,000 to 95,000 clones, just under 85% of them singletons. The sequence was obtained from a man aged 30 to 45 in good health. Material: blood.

CDR3 DNA: TGCAGCGTTGAGCTGACAGGGGTCACCTACGAGCAGTACTTC. It encodes CSVELTGVTYEQYF. The V gene is TRBV29-1, the J gene TRBJ2-7, with 8 bases lining up with TRBD1. Trimming took 3 bases from V and 2 from J; bases not matched to a gene: 6. The germline CDR1 and CDR2 sequences are SQVTM and ANQGSEA. This CDR3 contains 14 residues.